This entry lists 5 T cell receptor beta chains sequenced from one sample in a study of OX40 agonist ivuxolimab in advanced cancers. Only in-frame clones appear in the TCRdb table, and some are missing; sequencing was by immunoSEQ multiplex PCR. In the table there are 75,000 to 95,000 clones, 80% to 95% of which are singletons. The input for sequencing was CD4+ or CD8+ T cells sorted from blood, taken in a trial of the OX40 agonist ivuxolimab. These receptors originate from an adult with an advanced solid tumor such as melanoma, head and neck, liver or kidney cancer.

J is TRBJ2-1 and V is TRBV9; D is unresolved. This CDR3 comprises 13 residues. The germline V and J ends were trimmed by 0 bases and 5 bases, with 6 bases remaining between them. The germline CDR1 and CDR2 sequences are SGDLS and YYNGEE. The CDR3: CASSVVPHNEQFF. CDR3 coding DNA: TGTGCCAGCAGCGTAGTACCCCACAATGAGCAGTTCTTC.

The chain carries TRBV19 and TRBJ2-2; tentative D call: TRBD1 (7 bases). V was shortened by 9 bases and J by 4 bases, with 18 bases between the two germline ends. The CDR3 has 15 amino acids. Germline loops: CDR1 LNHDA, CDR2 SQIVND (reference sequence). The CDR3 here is CASRAGQSFTGELFF. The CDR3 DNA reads TGTGCCAGCCGCGCGGGACAGTCCTTCACCGGGGAGCTGTTTTTT. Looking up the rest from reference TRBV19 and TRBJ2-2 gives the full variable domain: DGGITQSPKYLFRKEGQNVTLSCEQNLNHDAMYWYRQDPGQGLRLIYYSQIVNDFQKGDIAEGYSVSREKKESFPLTVTSAQKNPTAFYLCASRAGQSFTGELFFGEGSRLTVL.

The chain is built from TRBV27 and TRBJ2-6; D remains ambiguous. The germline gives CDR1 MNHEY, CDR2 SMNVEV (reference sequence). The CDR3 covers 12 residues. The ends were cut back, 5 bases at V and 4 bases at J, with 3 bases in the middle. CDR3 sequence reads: CASSQGANVLTF. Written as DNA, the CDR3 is TGTGCCAGCAGTCAGGGGGCCAACGTCCTGACTTTC.

The CDR3 is CATSPSGTVYEQYF. The CDR3 nucleotides read TGTGCCACCAGTCCATCCGGCACGGTCTACGAGCAGTACTTC. V and J are TRBV15 and TRBJ2-7; D is uncertain. Germline-derived CDR1 and CDR2 are LNHNV and YYDKDF (reference sequence). The CDR3 is 14 residues long. The ends were cut back, 6 bases at V and 3 bases at J, with 15 bases in the middle. The full variable domain, in which reference TRBV15 and TRBJ2-7 provide the parts outside the CDR3, is DAMVIQNPRYQVTQFGKPVTLSCSQTLNHNVMYWYQQKSSQAPKLLFHYYDKDFNNEADTPDNFQSRRPNTSFCFLDIRSPGLGDTAMYLCATSPSGTVYEQYFGPGTRLTVT.

The chain's CDR3 is CASSQEARVWETQYF. CDR3 nucleotides: TGCGCCAGCAGCCAAGAGGCCAGGGTATGGGAGACCCAGTACTTC. This sequence joins TRBV4-1 and TRBJ2-5, with D possibly TRBD1 on 5 matching bases. The CDR3 runs to 15 residues. V was shortened by 0 bases and J by 5 bases, with 13 bases between the two germline ends. CDR1 MGHRA and CDR2 YSYEKL come from the germline V gene.